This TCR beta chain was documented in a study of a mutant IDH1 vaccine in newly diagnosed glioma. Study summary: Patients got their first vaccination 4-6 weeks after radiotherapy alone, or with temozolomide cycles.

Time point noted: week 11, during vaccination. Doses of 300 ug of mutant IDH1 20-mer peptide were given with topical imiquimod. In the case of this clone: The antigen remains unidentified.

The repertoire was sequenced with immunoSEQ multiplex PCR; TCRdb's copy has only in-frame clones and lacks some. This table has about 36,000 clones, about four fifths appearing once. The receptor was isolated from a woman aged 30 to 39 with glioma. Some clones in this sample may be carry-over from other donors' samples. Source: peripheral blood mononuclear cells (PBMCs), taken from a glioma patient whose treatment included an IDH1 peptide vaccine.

The CDR3 DNA follows: TGTGCCAGCACCATTCGGGCTAGCCTACGGGGCGAGCAGTACTTC. It encodes CASTIRASLRGEQYF. J is TRBJ2-7 and V is TRBV28; TRBD2 might be the D (5 bases). Trimming removed 7 bases from V and 6 bases from J, with 22 bases in between. This CDR3 has 15 residues. Germline V gives CDR1 MDHEN, CDR2 SYDVKM. The full variable domain, with the rest looked up from reference TRBV28 and TRBJ2-7, is DVKVTQSSRYLVKRTGEKVFLECVQDMDHENMFWYRQDPGLGLRLIYFSYDVKMKEKGDIPEGYSVSREKKERFSLILESASTNQTSMYLCASTIRASLRGEQYFGPGTRLTVT.